The 20 T cell receptor beta chains reported below all come from one sample, sequenced in a study of blood T cell repertoires in COVID-19. The table came from immunoSEQ multiplex PCR; TCRdb's copy has only in-frame clones and leaves some out. Of about 68,000 clones listed, approximately 90% are singletons. The sequenced sample consisted of peripheral blood. Every receptor here comes from a woman aged 55-75 years with active COVID-19.

V gene TRBV27 combines with J gene TRBJ1-6; 7 bases match TRBD1. From germline, CDR1 is MNHEY and CDR2 SMNVEV (reference sequence). J was trimmed by 7 bases and V by 5 bases; bases with no gene match: 11. This CDR3 is built from 16 residues. In DNA, the CDR3 is TGTGCCAGCAGTCCCCTCGGGACAGTCGGCAATTCACCCCTCCACTTT. Its protein product is CASSPLGTVGNSPLHF.

The chain carries TRBV6-5 and TRBJ1-2; a weak D match, TRBD1 (6 bases). V was shortened by 10 bases and J by 8 bases, with 26 bases between the two germline ends. This CDR3 is 15 amino acids long. Per the germline V gene, CDR1 is MNHEY and CDR2 is SVGAGI. As DNA, the CDR3 is TGTGCCACTTCACAATCACCGGGACCAGGGGTCGGCTACACCTTC. Amino acid sequence: CATSQSPGPGVGYTF.

V usage is TRBV2 and J usage is TRBJ2-7; D is possibly TRBD2 (6 bases). Trimming pared 4 bases from V and 0 bases from J, leaving 10 bases between. Germline V gives CDR1 SNHLY, CDR2 FYNNEI. The CDR3 consists of 14 residues. CDR3 DNA: TGTGCCAGCAGTGGAAAGGACTACTCCTACGAGCAGTACTTC. Amino acid sequence: CASSGKDYSYEQYF.

In this sample, this clone turned up once. The chain recombines TRBV7-2 with TRBJ2-7; 8 bases agree with TRBD1. This CDR3 is 13 amino acids long. With 5 bases clipped from V and 3 bases from J, the junction kept 3 bases outside the gene matches. In germline, CDR1 is SGHTA, CDR2 FQGNSA. The CDR3 sequence is CASSRDRGYEQYF. CDR3 DNA: TGTGCCAGCAGCCGAGACAGGGGCTACGAGCAGTACTTC.

The chain links TRBV7-9 to TRBJ2-2; 10 nucleotides agree with TRBD1. Germline V gives CDR1 SEHNR, CDR2 FQNEAQ (reference sequence). V shed 10 bases, J shed 1 base, and the junction held 6 bases outside the gene matches. This CDR3 is built from 15 residues. Here the CDR3 reads CATDRGSKNTGELFF. CDR3 nucleotides: TGTGCCACGGACAGGGGGTCCAAGAACACCGGGGAGCTGTTTTTT.

The chain joins TRBV2 to TRBJ2-5; TRBD1 might be the D (6 bases). CDR3 size: 12 residues. V lost 8 bases to trimming and J lost 3 bases, with 10 bases between them. In germline, CDR1 is SNHLY, CDR2 FYNNEI. The CDR3 DNA is TGTGCCAGCGACTGGACAGAAGAGACCCAGTACTTC. Its protein is CASDWTEETQYF.

In its sample, this clone was seen once. This chain connects TRBV5-6 to TRBJ2-5; the match to TRBD2 covers 8 bases. Trimming removed 2 bases from V and 4 bases from J; junction bases left unmatched: 4. The CDR3 is 14 residues long. Per germline, CDR1 SGHDT and CDR2 YYEEEE. In DNA, the CDR3 is TGTGCCAGCAGCTTTCTGACTAGCGTAGAGACCCAGTACTTC. This encodes CASSFLTSVETQYF.

CDR3 amino acids: CASSETGTGGFQETQYF. The CDR3 coding sequence is TGCGCCAGCAGTGAGACCGGGACAGGGGGCTTTCAAGAGACCCAGTACTTC. The chain uses TRBV10-2 and TRBJ2-5; TRBD1 matches at 12 bases. The germline CDR1 and CDR2 sequences are WSHSY and SAAADI. Trimming at V came to 2 bases and at J to 2 bases, leaving 6 bases not matched to a gene. The CDR3 covers 17 residues.

This clone was recorded only once. The CDR3 sequence: CASSSGLIAPTGNEQFF. In DNA, the CDR3 is TGTGCCAGCAGCTCGGGACTCATCGCCCCCACAGGTAATGAGCAGTTCTTC. The chain recombines TRBV28 with TRBJ2-1; D is perhaps TRBD2 (6 bases). Germline V gene sequence: CDR1 MDHEN, CDR2 SYDVKM. V was trimmed by 6 bases and J by 7 bases, leaving 25 bases between them. The CDR3 covers 17 residues.

This chain connects TRBV19 to TRBJ2-3; 10 bases fit TRBD2. V dropped 1 base and J dropped 3; count of bases not matched to a gene: 13. Germline V gives CDR1 LNHDA, CDR2 SQIVND (reference sequence). The CDR3 is 19 residues long. CDR3 region: CASSIGASGRPKKTDTQYF. CDR3 coding DNA: TGTGCCAGTAGTATAGGAGCTAGCGGGAGACCGAAAAAAACAGATACGCAGTATTTT.

The chain recombines TRBV5-1 with TRBJ2-5, with D perhaps matching TRBD2 (6 bases). CDR1 is SGHRS, CDR2 YFSETQ, per germline. V gave up 0 bases and J gave up 5 bases, with 17 bases separating them. This CDR3 region has 16 residues. Here the CDR3 DNA reads TGCGCCAGCAGCTTGGCGTACAGCGGGCCCTCGGAGACCCAGTACTTC. It is translated as CASSLAYSGPSETQYF.

The chain employs TRBV11-1 and TRBJ2-1; possible D gene TRBD2, 7 bases. The CDR3 covers 16 residues. Germline assignment: CDR1 SGHAT and CDR2 FQDESV (reference sequence). The V end was cut by 5 bases, the J end by 0 bases, with 14 bases between. The CDR3: CASSLGGGASYNEQFF. DNA for the CDR3: TGTGCCAGCAGCCTGGGTGGGGGGGCCTCCTACAATGAGCAGTTCTTC.

This clone appeared a single time. The chain employs TRBV23-1 and TRBJ2-7; 8 bases map to TRBD1. TRBV23-1 is an ORF; its function is uncertain. Trimming cost V 0 bases and J 4 bases; bases outside gene matches: 11. This CDR3 comprises 17 residues. DNA of the CDR3: TGCGCCAGCAGTCAATCAGACCCGGACAGGGTCAAGTACGAGCAGTACTTC. Its translation: CASSQSDPDRVKYEQYF.

V is TRBV6-5 and J is TRBJ2-7; 9 bases line up with TRBD1. The CDR3 runs 15 residues. V shed 6 bases and J 3 bases; nucleotides not matched to a gene: 9. The germline V gene has CDR1 MNHEY and CDR2 SVGAGI. The CDR3 here is CASSVGQGPFYEQYF. CDR3 DNA: TGTGCCAGCAGCGTGGGACAGGGTCCTTTCTACGAGCAGTACTTC.

Here the CDR3 DNA reads TGTGCCTGGAGTCACGTACGGGGGGGCAGGGGAGCCGAAAAACTGTTTTTT. It yields the protein CAWSHVRGGRGAEKLFF. The chain couples TRBV30 to TRBJ1-4; D is perhaps TRBD1 (6 bases). V shed 2 bases and J shed 8 bases, with 24 bases lying between them. This CDR3 comprises 17 residues. Germline lookup yields CDR1 GTSNPN and CDR2 SVGIG (reference sequence).

This chain joins TRBV5-1 and TRBJ2-7; D may be TRBD2 (5 bases). The CDR3 loop spans 13 amino acids. Germline-derived CDR1 and CDR2 are SGHRS and YFSETQ. The germline V and J ends were trimmed by 4 bases and 2 bases, with 10 bases remaining between them. CDR3 region: CASSRDGTYEQYF. As DNA, the CDR3 is TGCGCCAGCAGCAGAGACGGGACCTACGAGCAGTACTTC.

With regard to this clone: The sample carries other DNA sequences with the same CDR3. The rearrangement links TRBV30 to TRBJ1-5; D gene uncertain. The ends were cut back, 2 bases at V and 2 bases at J, with 10 bases in the middle. CDR1 GTSNPN and CDR2 SVGIG come from the germline V gene (reference sequence). The CDR3 runs 14 residues. The CDR3: CAWSRTLGNQPQHF. The CDR3 nucleotides read TGTGCCTGGAGTCGGACTCTCGGCAATCAGCCCCAGCATTTT.

The chain joins TRBV7-9 to TRBJ1-5; D is perhaps TRBD1 (6 bases). Deletions cut 5 bases from V and 2 bases from J, with 10 bases between. The CDR3 extends over 14 amino acids. Per the germline V gene, CDR1 is SEHNR and CDR2 is FQNEAQ (reference sequence). As DNA, the CDR3 is TGTGCCAGCAGCCCAGGGGACCGCAATCAGCCCCAGCATTTT. This codes for CASSPGDRNQPQHF. The full variable domain, completed using reference TRBV7-9 and TRBJ1-5, is DTGVSQNPRHKITKRGQNVTFRCDPISEHNRLYWYRQTLGQGPEFLTYFQNEAQLEKSRLLSDRFSAERPKGSFSTLEIQRTEQGDSAMYLCASSPGDRNQPQHFGDGTRLSIL.

J is TRBJ2-5 and V is TRBV25-1, with a possible D match to TRBD2 (5 bases). Germline V lookup: CDR1 MGHDK, CDR2 SYGVNS. The CDR3 is 12 amino acids. Trimming removed 8 bases from V and 1 base from J, with 8 bases in between. The CDR3 bases are TGTGCCAGCCGGGGTCCCCAAGAGACCCAGTACTTC. It codes for CASRGPQETQYF.

V gene TRBV7-6 combines with J gene TRBJ2-5; 9 bases align to TRBD1. CDR1 and CDR2 from the germline V gene are SGHVS and FNYEAQ. The V gene end was trimmed by 4 bases and the J gene end by 5 bases; junction bases not matched to a gene: 11. The CDR3 runs to 16 residues. CDR3 sequence (DNA): TGTGCCAGCAGCTCAGGGGCGGGACAGGGCAGGGAGACCCAGTACTTC. Translating it yields CASSSGAGQGRETQYF.